These 30 T cell receptor beta chains were all obtained from the same sample, sequenced in a study of T cell responses to AZD1222 COVID-19 vaccine. Repertoires were generated with immunoSEQ multiplex PCR, while TCRdb's copy carries only in-frame clones and drops some. This table has some 190,000 clones, around 92% appearing once. Source: peripheral blood, taken on day 0 of AZD1222 vaccination. All receptors derive from an adult in good health.

The chain couples TRBV11-1 to TRBJ2-3; D gene unclear. There are 12 residues in the CDR3. Germline CDR1 SGHAT, CDR2 FQDESV (reference sequence). V gave up 2 bases and J gave up 4 bases, with 4 bases separating them. The CDR3 here is CASSLPADTQYF. The CDR3 DNA is TGTGCCAGCAGCTTACCAGCAGATACGCAGTATTTT.

This clone was seen just once. This chain connects TRBV3-1 (or the pseudogene TRBV3-2) to TRBJ1-2; TRBD1 might be the D (6 bases). CDR1 LGHDT and CDR2 YNNKEL come from the germline V gene (reference sequence). CDR3 length: 15 residues. With 7 bases removed from V and 3 bases from J, the gap between germline ends came to 18 bases. The chain's CDR3 is CASTQGRGEHYGYTF. The CDR3 nucleotides are TGTGCCAGCACCCAGGGGCGGGGGGAACACTATGGCTACACCTTC.

The V gene is TRBV4-2, the J gene TRBJ1-2, with D possibly matching TRBD1 (6 bases). Germline CDR1 reads LGHNA; CDR2 reads YNFKEQ. V was pared by 4 bases and J by 8 bases, with 17 bases between. There are 14 residues in the CDR3. This chain's CDR3 is CASSPSDSFVGYTF. In nucleotides, the CDR3 is TGTGCCAGCAGCCCCTCGGACAGTTTTGTGGGCTACACCTTC.

The V call is TRBV30, the J call TRBJ1-2; a weak D match, TRBD1 (5 bases). Trimming removed 4 bases from V and 2 bases from J, with 11 bases in between. The CDR3 length is 13 residues. Per germline, CDR1 GTSNPN and CDR2 SVGIG (reference sequence). CDR3 in amino acids: CAWNTGGNYGYTF. The DNA of the CDR3 is TGTGCCTGGAACACGGGGGGGAACTATGGCTACACCTTC.

The rearrangement links TRBV12-3 or TRBV12-4 to TRBJ1-5; no clear D gene. The length of the CDR3 is 13 residues. V shed 3 bases and J shed 4 bases, with 7 bases lying between them. The CDR3 sequence: CASSFAGNQPQHF. The CDR3, as DNA: TGTGCCAGCAGTTTTGCTGGGAATCAGCCCCAGCATTTT.

This clone was observed a single time. The rearrangement uses TRBV12-5 and TRBJ1-2; D is uncertain. Germline V gives CDR1 LGHNT, CDR2 FRNRAP. Trimming took off 0 bases at V and 1 base at J, with 6 bases between the two ends. CDR3 length equals 14 residues. The CDR3 nucleotides are TGTGCTAGTGGTTTGGTACCTCTTAACTATGGCTACACCTTC. Translating it yields CASGLVPLNYGYTF.

The chain links TRBV5-8 to TRBJ1-2; TRBD1 might be the D (6 bases). Trimming removed 4 bases at V and 4 bases at J, with 11 bases between. Germline V gene lookup returns CDR1 SGHTS and CDR2 YDEGEE. The CDR3 covers 13 residues. CDR3 sequence: CASSPEGGYGYTF. As DNA, the CDR3 is TGTGCCAGCAGCCCGGAAGGGGGCTATGGCTACACCTTC. The variable domain in full, with the rest retrieved from reference TRBV5-8 and TRBJ1-2, is EAGVTQSPTHLIKTRGQQATLRCSPISGHTSVYWYQQALGLGLQFLLWYDEGEERNRGNFPPRFSGRQFPNYSSELNVNALELEDSALYLCASSPEGGYGYTFGSGTRLTVV.

This clone has a single count. The chain couples TRBV6-5 to TRBJ2-2; 15 bases are a match to TRBD2. Germline V gene lookup returns CDR1 MNHEY and CDR2 SVGAGI. With V trimmed by 6 bases and J by 6 bases, 2 bases remained unmatched. The CDR3 totals 15 residues. CDR3 coding DNA: TGTGCCAGCAGAGGACTAGCGGGGGGGCCCGGGGAGCTGTTTTTT. This encodes CASRGLAGGPGELFF.

The chain recombines TRBV5-1 with TRBJ1-1; 9 nucleotides align to TRBD1. V was pared by 3 bases and J by 5 bases, with 11 bases of the junction left unmatched. CDR1 SGHRS and CDR2 YFSETQ come from the germline V gene. This CDR3 has 16 residues. The CDR3 protein is CASSSLNRGLGTEAFF. CDR3 bases: TGCGCCAGCAGCTCACTCAACAGGGGGCTAGGGACTGAAGCTTTCTTT.

The gene calls are TRBV7-2 and TRBJ1-2, with TRBD1 matching 9 bases. Germline CDR1 reads SGHTA; CDR2 reads FQGNSA. The V and J ends lost 5 bases and 1 base, in that order; junction bases with no gene match: 11. The CDR3 length is 17 residues. CDR3 DNA sequence: TGTGCCAGCAGCGAACGAACCGGGACAGGGCGTAACTATGGCTACACCTTC. This translates into CASSERTGTGRNYGYTF.

Comment on this clone: A junction boundary mismatches the germline segment, possibly from a read error. The V gene is TRBV5-4, the J gene TRBJ1-4, with a possible D match to TRBD1 (6 bases). Per germline, CDR1 SGHNT and CDR2 YYREEE (reference sequence). The CDR3 loop spans 15 amino acids. The CDR3 DNA is TGTGCCAGCAGTCCGGCGACAGGATCACCGAAGGATCAGCTTTTT. Its protein product is CASSPATGSPKDQLF.

The chain has TRBV4-2 and TRBJ1-1, with D possibly matching TRBD1 (5 bases). V dropped 1 base and J dropped 0 bases, with 12 bases sitting between them. The germline gives CDR1 LGHNA, CDR2 YNFKEQ. The CDR3 extends over 16 amino acids. The CDR3 sequence: CASSQVGRGMNTEAFF. Here the CDR3 DNA reads TGTGCCAGCAGCCAAGTAGGACGGGGCATGAACACTGAAGCTTTCTTT.

The J gene is TRBJ1-6, the V gene TRBV5-1; the D is unclear. The length of the CDR3 is 19 residues. V was shortened by 4 bases and J by 0 bases, with 20 bases between the two germline ends. The germline CDR1 and CDR2 sequences are SGHRS and YFSETQ. The CDR3 reads CASSRETRTVSSYNSPLHF. The CDR3 DNA reads as TGCGCCAGCAGCCGCGAAACGAGGACCGTGAGCTCCTATAATTCACCCCTCCACTTT.

V gene TRBV4-3 combines with J gene TRBJ2-7, with D possibly being TRBD1 (7 bases). Germline loops: CDR1 LGHNA, CDR2 YSLEER. Trimming removed 2 bases at V and 7 bases at J, with 15 bases between. The CDR3 is made up of 14 amino acids. CDR3 bases: TGCGCCAGCAGCCAAACGGAGGGGGCTGGGGAGCAGTACTTC. Translating gives CASSQTEGAGEQYF.

The rearrangement joins TRBV6-5 to TRBJ2-7; 7 bases map to TRBD1. Germline values: CDR1 MNHEY, CDR2 SVGAGI. With V trimmed by 6 bases and J by 0 bases, 8 bases remained unmatched. The CDR3 has 15 residues. CDR3: CASRGLGTASYEQYF. The DNA of the CDR3 is TGTGCCAGCAGAGGCCTTGGGACAGCCTCCTACGAGCAGTACTTC.

This chain connects TRBV9 to TRBJ2-1; D is possibly TRBD2 (5 bases). V lost 0 bases to trimming and J lost 3 bases, with 10 bases between them. The CDR3 is 15 residues long. In germline, CDR1 is SGDLS, CDR2 YYNGEE. The CDR3 loop is CASSVALLDYNEQFF. The CDR3 nucleotides are TGTGCCAGCAGCGTAGCCTTACTAGACTACAATGAGCAGTTCTTC.

The chain employs TRBV11-1 and TRBJ2-3; D could derive from TRBD1 or TRBD2 (5 bases each). The CDR3 is 16 amino acids. Germline loops: CDR1 SGHAT, CDR2 FQDESV (reference sequence). The V and J ends lost 4 bases and 5 bases respectively, with 19 bases between them. CDR3 DNA sequence: TGTGCCAGCAGCTACGGGACGAAACAGAGGGGAGATACGCAGTATTTT. Its translation is CASSYGTKQRGDTQYF.

The J gene is TRBJ1-1, the V gene TRBV19; TRBD1 is a possible D gene (5 bases). Germline lookup yields CDR1 LNHDA and CDR2 SQIVND (reference sequence). Trimming removed 7 bases from V and 5 bases from J, with 14 bases in between. The CDR3 has 13 residues. The chain's CDR3 is CASTTIEGTEAFF. The CDR3 nucleotides read TGTGCCAGTACCACAATCGAGGGGACTGAAGCTTTCTTT. The entire variable domain, with the rest obtained from reference TRBV19 and TRBJ1-1, is as follows: DGGITQSPKYLFRKEGQNVTLSCEQNLNHDAMYWYRQDPGQGLRLIYYSQIVNDFQKGDIAEGYSVSREKKESFPLTVTSAQKNPTAFYLCASTTIEGTEAFFGQGTRLTVV.

This clone was counted a single time. A read error may account for a junction end that differs from germline. In DNA form, the CDR3 reads TGTGCCAGCAGTTACAGATCCTCCAATAATTCACCCCTCCACTTT. Translation: CASSYRSSNNSPLHF. The chain carries TRBV6-5 and TRBJ1-6; D unclear. This CDR3 comprises 15 residues. CDR1 is MNHEY and CDR2 is SVGAGI in the germline V gene.

The CDR3 DNA is TGTGCCAGCAGTTACCCGGGAAGTGGCGGGGAGCTGTTTTTT. Translated: CASSYPGSGGELFF. The chain joins TRBV28 to TRBJ2-2, with a tentative D call TRBD2 (5 bases). The germline gives CDR1 MDHEN, CDR2 SYDVKM. This CDR3 region has 14 residues. The V end was cut by 4 bases, the J end by 7 bases, with 13 bases between.

V and J are TRBV5-1 and TRBJ2-2; no definite D call. CDR1 is SGHRS and CDR2 is YFSETQ in the germline V gene. The CDR3 is 15 residues long. Trimming removed 3 bases at V and 4 bases at J, with 13 bases between. CDR3 in amino acids: CASSSASPVTGELFF. The CDR3 DNA is TGCGCCAGCAGCTCTGCCAGTCCCGTCACCGGGGAGCTGTTTTTT.

This chain joins TRBV5-1 and TRBJ1-2, with 12 positions matching TRBD1. This CDR3 has 15 amino acids. The germline V gene encodes CDR1 SGHRS and CDR2 YFSETQ. After removal of 2 bases from V and 4 bases from J, the junction contained 3 bases not matched to a gene. CDR3: CASSLGTGGVYGYTF. The CDR3 bases are TGCGCCAGCAGCTTAGGGACAGGGGGCGTCTATGGCTACACCTTC.

This clone was seen just once. This rearrangement joins TRBV11-2 to TRBJ1-6; weak D call: TRBD1 (5 bases). The CDR3 consists of 14 residues. Germline CDR1 and CDR2: SGHAT and FQNNGV. V lost 1 base, J lost 6 bases, and 7 bases lay in between. This CDR3 is CASSLVRANSPLHF. CDR3 DNA sequence: TGTGCCAGCAGCTTAGTCAGGGCTAATTCACCCCTCCACTTT. Full variable domain (remainder filled in from reference TRBV11-2 and TRBJ1-6): EAGVAQSPRYKIIEKRQSVAFWCNPISGHATLYWYQQILGQGPKLLIQFQNNGVVDDSQLPKDRFSAERLKGVDSTLKIQPAKLEDSAVYLCASSLVRANSPLHFGNGTRLTVT.

The V and J genes are TRBV7-3 and TRBJ2-2; D perhaps matches TRBD2 (7 bases). CDR3 size: 16 residues. Germline values: CDR1 SGHTA, CDR2 FQGTGA. Trimming stripped 6 bases from V and 1 base from J, with 15 bases between. This chain's CDR3 is CASRNTGGLNTGELFF. The CDR3 bases are TGTGCCAGCAGAAATACGGGGGGCCTGAACACCGGGGAGCTGTTTTTT.

This sequence joins TRBV4-2 and TRBJ1-5, with TRBD1 identical over 8 bases. The CDR3 spans 14 residues. V shed 4 bases, J shed 6 bases, and the junction held 5 bases outside the gene matches. Per germline, CDR1 LGHNA and CDR2 YNFKEQ. The CDR3 DNA sequence: TGTGCCAGCAGCCCGACAGGGGTGGGTCAGCCCCAGCATTTT. This translates into CASSPTGVGQPQHF.

This chain links TRBV27 with TRBJ2-7; either TRBD1 or TRBD2 may supply D (5 bases each). The CDR3 extends over 12 amino acids. Per germline, CDR1 MNHEY and CDR2 SMNVEV (reference sequence). V lost 3 bases and J lost 6, with 9 bases in between. CDR3: CASSFQGREQYF. The CDR3 nucleotides are TGTGCCAGCAGTTTTCAGGGACGCGAGCAGTACTTC.

The chain carries TRBV18 and TRBJ2-6; the D gene is possibly TRBD1 (5 bases). The germline V gene has CDR1 KGHSH and CDR2 LQKENI. The length of the CDR3 is 15 residues. With 6 bases removed from V and 0 bases from J, the gap between germline ends came to 9 bases. The CDR3 nucleotides are TGTGCCAGCTCCACAGGTCTCTCTGGGGCCAACGTCCTGACTTTC. It translates to CASSTGLSGANVLTF.

V and J are TRBV4-1 and TRBJ1-2, with TRBD1 as a possible D gene (5 bases). Germline lookup yields CDR1 MGHRA and CDR2 YSYEKL. V was trimmed by 1 base and J by 6 bases, leaving 15 bases between them. The CDR3 extends over 15 amino acids. CDR3 bases: TGCGCCAGCAGCCAAGTAATCTTAACAGGAAATGGCTACACCTTC. This sequence encodes CASSQVILTGNGYTF.

Only a few counts were recorded for this clone. V gene TRBV27 combines with J gene TRBJ1-6; D is unresolved. The germline V gene encodes CDR1 MNHEY and CDR2 SMNVEV (reference sequence). The CDR3 spans 14 residues. Trimming left V 6 bases short and J 4 bases short, with 10 bases between. CDR3 sequence reads: CASSWGPYNSPLHF. The CDR3 region has the DNA TGTGCCAGCAGCTGGGGTCCGTATAATTCACCCCTCCACTTT.

V and J are TRBV3-1 (or the pseudogene TRBV3-2) and TRBJ2-1, with 7 bases matching TRBD2. V lost 2 bases and J lost 1; bases outside the gene matches: 5. The CDR3 consists of 16 residues. Germline V gives CDR1 LGHDT, CDR2 YNNKEL (reference sequence). The CDR3 DNA sequence: TGTGCCAGCAGCCAAACGTGGGGGGGTTCCTACAATGAGCAGTTCTTC. Amino acids: CASSQTWGGSYNEQFF.